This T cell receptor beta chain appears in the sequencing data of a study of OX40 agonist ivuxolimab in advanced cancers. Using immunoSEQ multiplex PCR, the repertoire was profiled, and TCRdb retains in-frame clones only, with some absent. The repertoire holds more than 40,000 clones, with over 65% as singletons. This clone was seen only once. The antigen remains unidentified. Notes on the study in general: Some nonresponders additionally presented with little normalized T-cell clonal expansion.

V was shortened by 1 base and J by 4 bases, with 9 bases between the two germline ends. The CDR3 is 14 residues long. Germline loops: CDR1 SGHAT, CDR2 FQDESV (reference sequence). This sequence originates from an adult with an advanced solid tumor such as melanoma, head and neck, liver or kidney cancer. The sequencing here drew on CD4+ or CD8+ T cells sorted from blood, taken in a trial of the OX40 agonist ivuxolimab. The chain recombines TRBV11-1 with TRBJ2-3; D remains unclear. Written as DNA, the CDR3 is TGTGCCAGCAGCTTAGAGGGTCTTTCAGATACGCAGTATTTT. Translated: CASSLEGLSDTQYF.